The following is a T cell receptor beta chain sequence with its context. Its antigen is still unknown. The sample belongs to a study of cytomegalovirus exposure and HLA in healthy donors. Study as a whole: Out of around 360 genotyped donors, about 84% belonged to the Caucasian-associated ancestry cluster.

The CDR3 has 15 residues. CDR1 and CDR2 from the germline V gene are LNHDA and SQIVND (reference sequence). Trimming stripped 4 bases from V and 0 bases from J, with 12 bases between. Study-level findings and limits: A missense DCLRE1C variant was associated with V- and J-gene trimming of TCR beta chains in a later analysis, and an independent cohort replicated the association. Sequence variants that were highly shared formed a cluster that was likely a sequencing artifact.

PCR was performed using 60 Vbeta and 13 Jbeta primers. Sequenced by immunoSEQ multiplex PCR; TCRdb stores in-frame clones only, minus some. This sample has about 190,000 clones, with roughly four fifths found just once. This clonotype originated in a woman aged 25 to 39 in good health and CMV-seropositive. This chain connects TRBV19 to TRBJ1-1; D call uncertain. Specimen: PBMCs. The CDR3 sequence: CASSTKGLMNTEAFF. In DNA form, the CDR3 reads TGTGCCAGTAGTACAAAAGGACTCATGAACACTGAAGCTTTCTTT.